The sequence of this T cell receptor (beta chain) was determined in a study of tumor-infiltrating lymphocytes in primary liver carcinoma. General study points: Overlap in tumor-adjacent and tumor-blood pairs fell below that of tumor region pairs.

This CDR3 has 13 residues. J gave up 7 bases and V 6 bases, and 8 bases lay outside the gene matches. CDR1 SQVTM and CDR2 ANQGSEA come from the germline V gene. Reverse transcription of approximately 0.55 ug total RNA with a constant-region primer produced TCR beta cDNA. TCR beta libraries came from three nested multiplex PCR rounds using slightly modified ARM-PCR. Two initial PCR rounds of about 10 cycles each paired TRBV1-TRBV30 forward primers with a C-beta reverse primer. TCRdb passed the multiplex PCR reads through MiXCR, listing each CDR3 protein once. The data hold around 170,000 distinct CDR3 sequences, with 50% to 75% observed a single time. On this clonotype itself: As yet, its antigen is unknown.

Extraction also yielded germline DNA, while blood RNA was obtained from unsorted whole blood. The chain has TRBV29-1 and TRBJ1-5, with 8 bases that match TRBD1. The TCR comes from a man aged 35-49 years with primary liver carcinoma and hepatitis B virus infection. Sequenced material: peripheral blood. CDR3 loop: CSVSQGTGQPQHF. The DNA of the CDR3 is TGCAGCGTGTCACAGGGGACAGGACAGCCCCAGCATTTT.